Below are 6 T cell receptor beta chains sequenced from a single sample in a study of T-cell memory formation after mild COVID-19 (dated by TCRdb to the early 2020s). Libraries were built with 5' RACE. Sequencing was carried out with an Illumina NovaSeq 6000. In TCRdb, the public reads were trimmed at Q25 with fastp and aligned with MiXCR, with productive beta chains retained. A single entry per CDR3 protein holds the most common genes and DNA from its merged rows. The sample data list around 340,000 distinct CDR3 sequences, and 10% to 15% of these were observed just once. The ten top clones hold about a fifth of the sample. The sequenced sample consisted of PBMCs or a T cell subset sorted from them (not recorded which). Receptor source: a man aged 18 to 29 who had mild COVID-19 (a few samples of this study predate the infection). The sample titles of this study are shuffled in the database, so cell type and time point are left out; the donor was told from shared clones.

The chain recombines TRBV12-3 or TRBV12-4 with TRBJ1-6; D call uncertain. The CDR3 sequence is 14 residues long. Between the trimmed V and J ends, which lost 3 bases and 8 bases, there was a span of 11 bases. DNA of the CDR3: TGTGCCAGCAGTTTGTCGTTGGGGTATTCACCCCTCCACTTT. Its protein is CASSLSLGYSPLHF.

This clonotype was seen many times. The rearrangement uses TRBV7-8 and TRBJ2-2; TRBD2 aligns across 11 bases. J gave up 0 bases and V 6 bases, and 9 bases lay outside the gene matches. This CDR3 contains 18 residues. The V gene's germline CDR1 is SGHVS and CDR2 FQNEAQ. CDR3: CASRPSGGPLANTGELFF. In DNA, the CDR3 is TGTGCCAGCAGACCTAGCGGGGGGCCTCTCGCGAACACCGGGGAGCTGTTTTTT.

V usage is TRBV5-6 and J usage is TRBJ2-2; D ambiguous. Trimming removed 3 bases from V and 4 bases from J, with 7 bases in between. Germline CDR1 and CDR2: SGHDT and YYEEEE. The CDR3 loop spans 13 amino acids. The CDR3 spells CASSSGVTGELFF. The DNA for the CDR3 is TGTGCCAGCAGCTCTGGGGTCACCGGGGAGCTGTTTTTT.

A note on this clonotype: Mismatch with germline at one junction end may stem from a read error. This chain uses TRBV24-1 with TRBJ2-5; D is undetermined. The CDR3 has 17 residues. The germline gives CDR1 KGHDR, CDR2 SFDVKD. This CDR3 reads CGTSQVTLGRNQETQYF. DNA for the CDR3: TGTGGCACCAGCCAAGTGACCCTGGGTCGAAACCAAGAGACCCAGTACTTC.

The chain is built from TRBV5-1 and TRBJ1-1; unclear D gene. This CDR3 comprises 15 residues. CDR1 and CDR2 (germline): SGHRS, YFSETQ. V lost 0 bases and J lost 5, with 14 bases in between. CDR3 coding DNA: TGCGCCAGCAGCTTGGTGGTTGGGGTTGGTACTGAAGCTTTCTTT. It yields the protein CASSLVVGVGTEAFF.

In DNA form, the CDR3 reads TGTGCCAGCTCGGGACCGTCGGGCTATGGCTACACCTTC. The encoded protein is CASSGPSGYGYTF. V usage is TRBV18 and J usage is TRBJ1-2; tentatively, D is TRBD1 (5 bases). The germline V gene encodes CDR1 KGHSH and CDR2 LQKENI. The CDR3 is 13 amino acids. V was trimmed by 6 bases and J by 4 bases, leaving 12 bases between them. The full variable domain, completed using reference TRBV18 and TRBJ1-2, is NAGVMQNPRHLVRRRGQEARLRCSPMKGHSHVYWYRQLPEEGLKFMVYLQKENIIDESGMPKERFSAEFPKEGPSILRIQQVVRGDSAAYFCASSGPSGYGYTFGSGTRLTVV.